The entry below gives a single TCR beta chain sequence along with its context. The CDR3 covers 16 residues. Germline V lookup: CDR1 ENHRY, CDR2 SYGVKD. V lost 2 bases and J lost 3; bases outside the gene matches: 6. As for treatment: roughly 18 received Ad26.COV2.S at low or high dose, single or two shots; about 5 received placebo; per-sample allocation not given. Each sample was drawn 63 days after the first injection (of vaccine or placebo). The administered vaccine (an Ad26 vector) expressed Wuhan-strain SARS-CoV-2 spike. The data are from a study of Ad26.COV2.S vaccination and SARS-CoV-2 variants. The method was immunoSEQ multiplex PCR; TCRdb's version includes in-frame clones alone and lacks a portion of them. This repertoire shows about 350,000 clones, approximately 90% found once; its top ten account for around 5.3%.

This specimen consisted of peripheral blood, obtained in a trial of Ad26.COV2.S vaccine versus placebo. J is TRBJ2-2 and V is TRBV10-3; 7 bases are a match to TRBD1. This receptor was identified in a person aged 18-65 years who received the Ad26.COV2.S COVID-19 vaccine or a placebo. The CDR3 here is CAISEPRGSHTGELFF. The CDR3 DNA reads as TGTGCCATCAGTGAGCCCAGGGGGTCCCACACCGGGGAGCTGTTTTTT.